This T cell receptor beta chain was profiled in a study of Graves' ophthalmopathy and Graves' hyperthyroidism. The sample holds a few counts of this clonotype. As the template, RNA transcripts were used to amplify TCR beta CDR3 regions. Second-round multiplex PCR came after a first-round RT-PCR that employed HTBI primers. TCRdb reprocessed the multiplex PCR reads via MiXCR and lists one record per CDR3 protein. Among some 410,000 distinct CDR3 sequences listed, roughly 20% were seen once. The V segment lost 2 bases and the J segment 4 bases; nucleotides outside the gene matches: 9. Germline V lookup: CDR1 MNHEY, CDR2 SVGAGI. The CDR3 runs 16 residues.

Sequenced material: peripheral blood. This receptor was taken from a woman aged 18-29 years with stable Graves' hyperthyroidism. The V call is TRBV6-5, the J call TRBJ2-5, with 8 bases aligning to TRBD2. CDR3 bases: TGTGCCAGCAGTTACGCCGCGGCGGGGGGCGGAGAGACCCAGTACTTC. This gives the protein CASSYAAAGGGETQYF.